This T cell receptor (beta chain) was profiled in a study of CD8 T cell repertoires and HIV-1 epitope variants. Study-wide background: T cells were stimulated with Twenty-five Gag and Nef peptides separately. 1M T cells were kept uncultured as a baseline.

Clones were read by immunoSEQ multiplex PCR, and TCRdb kept only the in-frame ones, dropping some. The table records 4,000 to 5,500 clones, about three fifths of them present only once. For this clone: Its antigen remains unknown.

The germline V and J ends were trimmed by 2 bases and 4 bases, with 11 bases remaining between them. CDR1 is SGHVS, CDR2 FQNEAQ, per germline. This CDR3 is 15 amino acids long. The rearrangement joins TRBV7-8 to TRBJ2-2; perhaps TRBD1 as D (6 bases). The sequence came from a male donor with HIV. Specimen: cultured CD8+ T cells derived from PBMCs. The CDR3 sequence is CASSLRDTITGELFF. CDR3 DNA: TGTGCCAGCAGCTTACGGGACACCATCACCGGGGAGCTGTTTTTT. Full variable domain (missing parts from reference TRBV7-8 and TRBJ2-2): GAGVSQSPRYKVAKRGQDVALRCDPISGHVSLFWYQQALGQGPEFLTYFQNEAQLDKSGLPSDRFFAERPEGSVSTLKIQRTQQEDSAVYLCASSLRDTITGELFFGEGSRLTVL.